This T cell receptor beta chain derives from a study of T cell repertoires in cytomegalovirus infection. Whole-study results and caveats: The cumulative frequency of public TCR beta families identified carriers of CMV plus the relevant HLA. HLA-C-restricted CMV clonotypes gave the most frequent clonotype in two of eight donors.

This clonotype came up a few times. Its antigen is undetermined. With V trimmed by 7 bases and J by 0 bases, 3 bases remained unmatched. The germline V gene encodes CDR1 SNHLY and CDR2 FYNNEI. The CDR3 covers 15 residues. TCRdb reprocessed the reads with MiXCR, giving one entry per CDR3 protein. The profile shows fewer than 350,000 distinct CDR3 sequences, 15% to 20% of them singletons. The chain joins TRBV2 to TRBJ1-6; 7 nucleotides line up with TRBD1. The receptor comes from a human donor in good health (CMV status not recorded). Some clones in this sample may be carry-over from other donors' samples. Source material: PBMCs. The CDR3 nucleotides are TGTGCCAGCACCGGGGACAGCTCCTATAATTCACCCCTCCACTTT. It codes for CASTGDSSYNSPLHF.